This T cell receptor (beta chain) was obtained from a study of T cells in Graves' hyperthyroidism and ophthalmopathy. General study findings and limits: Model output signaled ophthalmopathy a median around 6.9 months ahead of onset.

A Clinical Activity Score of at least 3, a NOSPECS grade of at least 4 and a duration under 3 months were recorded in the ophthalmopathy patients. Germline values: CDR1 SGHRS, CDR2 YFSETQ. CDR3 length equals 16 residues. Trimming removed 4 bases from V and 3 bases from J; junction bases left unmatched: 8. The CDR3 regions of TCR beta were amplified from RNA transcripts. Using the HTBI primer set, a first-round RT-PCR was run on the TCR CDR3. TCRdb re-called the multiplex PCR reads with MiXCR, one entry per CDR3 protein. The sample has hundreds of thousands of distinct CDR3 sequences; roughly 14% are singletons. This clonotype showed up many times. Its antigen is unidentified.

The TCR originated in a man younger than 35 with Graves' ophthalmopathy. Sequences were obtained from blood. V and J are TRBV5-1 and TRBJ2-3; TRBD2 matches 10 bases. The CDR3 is CASSRRLAGKTDTQYF. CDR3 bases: TGCGCCAGCAGCAGGAGACTAGCGGGTAAAACAGATACGCAGTATTTT.